These T cell receptor beta chains were read from a single sample in a study of vaccination and CD4 T cells after COVID-19. TCRdb independently ran MiXCR on the PCR reads; one entry per CDR3 protein. The sample lists around 19,000 distinct CDR3 sequences, approximately 65% seen once, with over 1% in the top ten. This specimen consisted of CD4+ T cells from blood, obtained before SARS-CoV-2 vaccination. These TCRs come from a human donor who had recovered from COVID-19. Both conserved end residues are part of each CDR3. Fields, in order: V gene, D gene, J gene, clone size, CDR3 protein, CDR3 DNA. The D gene is left open where the match is weak. Rows give clone size only sometimes, using once, few, many, or a class for an expanded clone.

TRBV7-3	TRBD1	TRBJ2-2	-	CASSFQGAVNTGELFF	TGTGCCAGCAGCTTTCAGGGGGCTGTGAACACCGGGGAGCTGTTTTTT
TRBV7-3	-	TRBJ2-3	once	CASSLRIEGTQYF	TGTGCCAGCAGTCTTAGGATCGAAGGGACGCAGTATTTT
TRBV10-1	-	TRBJ2-1	-	CASRQASSYNEQFF	TGCGCCAGCAGACAGGCCAGCTCCTACAATGAGCAGTTCTTC
TRBV20-1	-	TRBJ1-4	few	CSARAQGGSEKLFF	TGCAGTGCTAGAGCCCAAGGCGGGTCGGAAAAACTGTTTTTT
TRBV28	-	TRBJ1-6	once	CASSIRNSPLHF	TGTGCCAGCAGTATCAGGAATTCACCCCTCCACTTT
TRBV6-2/TRBV6-3	TRBD1	TRBJ1-6	once	CASTEGPSGRGNSPLHF	TGTGCCAGCACCGAGGGACCTTCAGGCAGGGGGAATTCACCCCTCCACTTT
TRBV27	TRBD2	TRBJ2-2	few	CASSLGLAVNTGELFF	TGTGCCAGCAGTTTAGGTCTAGCGGTGAACACCGGGGAGCTGTTTTTT
TRBV7-2	TRBD1	TRBJ1-2	few	CASSLAPGQEGHNYGYTF	TGTGCCAGCAGCTTAGCGCCCGGACAGGAAGGGCATAACTATGGCTACACCTTC
TRBV20-1	TRBD1	TRBJ2-7	-	CSGEGQATYEQYF	TGCAGTGGAGAGGGACAGGCAACCTACGAGCAGTACTTC
TRBV6-1	TRBD2	TRBJ2-7	few	CASREPSGRYVQYF	TGTGCCAGCAGGGAGCCCAGCGGGAGGTATGTGCAGTACTTC
TRBV6-5	-	TRBJ1-5	-	CASSYGQGGQPQHF	TGTGCCAGCAGTTACGGCCAGGGAGGTCAGCCCCAGCATTTT
TRBV5-5	TRBD1	TRBJ1-1	-	CASSGTTGIAEAFF	TGTGCCAGCAGCGGAACGACAGGGATCGCTGAAGCTTTCTTT
TRBV6-1	TRBD1	TRBJ1-2	-	CASRPPLGRGVYGYTF	TGTGCCAGCAGGCCTCCGTTGGGCAGGGGGGTCTATGGCTACACCTTC
TRBV2	TRBD2	TRBJ2-5	once	CASSEGTSGIVTQYF	TGTGCCAGCAGTGAGGGGACTAGCGGGATTGTGACCCAGTACTTC
TRBV6-2/TRBV6-3	TRBD2	TRBJ2-3	-	CASRRTSYHTQYF	TGTGCCAGCAGGAGGACTAGTTACCATACGCAGTATTTT
TRBV6-1	-	TRBJ2-6	-	CASGEDSYSGANVLTF	TGTGCCAGCGGTGAGGACAGTTACTCTGGGGCCAACGTCCTGACTTTC
TRBV28	-	TRBJ1-5	-	CAGSYSNQPQHF	TGTGCCGGGTCCTATAGCAATCAGCCCCAGCATTTT
TRBV20-1	-	TRBJ2-4	medium-sized	CSARDLTGLAKNIQYF	TGCAGTGCTAGAGATCTGACAGGACTAGCCAAAAACATTCAGTACTTC
TRBV7-8	-	TRBJ1-4	-	CASSLVPRVGEKLFF	TGTGCCAGCAGCTTAGTCCCCAGGGTGGGCGAAAAACTGTTTTTT
TRBV19	TRBD2	TRBJ2-5	few	CASSLKRENFIRETQYF	TGTGCCAGTAGTCTTAAGCGGGAGAACTTCATCCGGGAGACCCAGTACTTC
TRBV19	-	TRBJ1-5	-	CASRITANQPQHF	TGTGCCAGTAGGATCACCGCAAATCAGCCCCAGCATTTT
TRBV21-1	-	TRBJ2-1	-	CASRTGTPFGEEQFF	TGTGCCAGCAGGACCGGGACCCCATTTGGGGAAGAGCAGTTCTTC
TRBV2	-	TRBJ1-2	few	CASSESVLWGYTF	TGTGCCAGCAGTGAATCAGTGTTGTGGGGCTACACCTTC
TRBV6-1	-	TRBJ2-5	-	CASSPRGAGGETQYF	TGTGCCAGCAGCCCCCGGGGGGCAGGTGGAGAGACCCAGTACTTC
TRBV7-2	-	TRBJ1-5	-	CASSFGQSNQPQHF	TGTGCCAGCAGCTTTGGACAGAGCAATCAGCCCCAGCATTTT
TRBV24-1	-	TRBJ1-2	-	CATSDPGKSYIF	TGTGCCACCAGTGACCCAGGGAAGAGCTACATCTTC
TRBV6-1	-	TRBJ2-3	few	CASSEALEIDTQYF	TGTGCCAGCAGTGAAGCGCTAGAAATAGATACGCAGTATTTT
TRBV20-1	-	TRBJ2-5	-	CSARLAEPRTQYF	TGCAGTGCTAGACTCGCCGAACCGCGGACCCAGTACTTC
TRBV28	TRBD1	TRBJ2-2	-	CASSPGQGNTGELFF	TGTGCCAGCAGCCCGGGACAGGGAAATACCGGGGAGCTGTTTTTT
TRBV6-1	-	TRBJ1-3	-	CASREDTRNTIYF	TGTGCCAGCAGGGAGGACACAAGAAACACCATATATTTT
TRBV20-1	TRBD2	TRBJ2-5	-	CSARGTSGSETQYF	TGCAGTGCTAGAGGAACTAGCGGGAGTGAGACCCAGTACTTC
TRBV20-1	-	TRBJ1-5	few	CSAIETRNQPQHF	TGCAGTGCTATAGAAACACGCAATCAGCCCCAGCATTTT
TRBV20-1	-	TRBJ1-5	few	CSARYWGNQPQHF	TGCAGTGCTAGATATTGGGGCAATCAGCCCCAGCATTTT
TRBV20-1	TRBD2	TRBJ2-7	-	CSAWTSGTPEQYF	TGCAGTGCTTGGACTAGCGGGACCCCCGAGCAGTACTTC
TRBV20-1	-	TRBJ2-7	few	CSAPPPGHSYEQYF	TGCAGTGCTCCCCCTCCGGGACACAGCTACGAGCAGTACTTC
TRBV19	-	TRBJ1-5	-	CASSRGSGQPQHF	TGTGCCAGTAGTAGGGGATCGGGTCAGCCCCAGCATTTT
TRBV20-1	-	TRBJ1-6	-	CSASLTVGNSPLHF	TGCAGTGCTAGTTTAACAGTAGGAAATTCACCCCTCCACTTT
TRBV20-1	TRBD2	TRBJ2-5	few	CSAANQTSGRVSGTQYF	TGCAGTGCAGCCAACCAAACTAGCGGGAGAGTCTCTGGGACCCAGTACTTC
TRBV7-2	TRBD2	TRBJ2-7	-	CASSLVAGGLAGAGF	TGTGCCAGCAGCTTAGTTGCGGGGGGACTAGCGGGAGCAGGCTTC
TRBV6-2/TRBV6-3	-	TRBJ1-5	few	CASSWSDLDYNQPQHF	TGTGCCAGCAGTTGGTCGGATTTAGATTATAATCAGCCCCAGCATTTT
TRBV4-2	-	TRBJ2-5	once	CASSQDRGSQETQYF	TGTGCCAGCAGCCAAGATCGGGGTAGCCAAGAGACCCAGTACTTC
TRBV19	-	TRBJ1-1	-	CASRVGDTATEAFF	TGTGCCAGTAGAGTGGGGGACACAGCCACTGAAGCTTTCTTT
TRBV6-2/TRBV6-3	-	TRBJ2-7	-	CASKKGTSIFLLDEQYF	TGTGCCAGCAAAAAAGGGACGTCGATATTCCTTTTGGACGAGCAGTACTTC
TRBV20-1	TRBD2	TRBJ2-5	medium-sized	CSARDPSGRETQYF	TGCAGTGCTAGAGATCCTAGCGGACGAGAGACCCAGTACTTC
TRBV19	-	TRBJ2-5	-	CASKGPRGETQYF	TGTGCCAGTAAGGGACCGAGGGGAGAGACCCAGTACTTC
TRBV28	-	TRBJ1-2	once	CASSFLLYGYTF	TGTGCCAGCAGTTTCCTTCTTTATGGCTACACCTTC
TRBV20-1	TRBD2	TRBJ2-7	-	CSANKPGLAAEQYF	TGCAGTGCAAACAAACCGGGACTAGCGGCCGAGCAGTACTTC
TRBV20-1	-	TRBJ2-3	-	CSATVPADTQYF	TGCAGTGCTACAGTGCCCGCAGATACGCAGTATTTT
TRBV5-5	-	TRBJ1-2	few	CASSIQGRSGYTF	TGTGCCAGCAGCATACAGGGACGTAGTGGCTACACCTTC
TRBV18	TRBD1	TRBJ1-1	-	CASSQGQGTTEAFF	TGTGCCAGCTCACAAGGACAGGGGACCACTGAAGCTTTCTTT
TRBV7-8	-	TRBJ1-2	few	CASSRRALWGYTF	TGTGCCAGCAGCCGCCGGGCCCTTTGGGGCTACACCTTC
TRBV6-1	-	TRBJ1-2	-	CASSRGSNYGYTF	TGTGCCAGCAGTCGGGGCTCCAACTATGGCTACACCTTC